This T cell receptor (beta chain) was sequenced for a study of immune characterization of retroperitoneal liposarcoma. TCRdb reprocessed the PCR reads with MiXCR, giving one entry per CDR3 protein. The sample yields approximately 4,500 distinct CDR3 sequences, roughly a third seen once. V gave up 4 bases and J gave up 7 bases, with 11 bases separating them. This CDR3 region has 13 residues. The germline V gene has CDR1 SNHLY and CDR2 FYNNEI. The clonotype comes from a male donor with retroperitoneal liposarcoma. Sequencing input: tumor tissue. The J gene is TRBJ2-1, the V gene TRBV2; either TRBD1 or TRBD2 may supply D (5 bases each). The CDR3 spells CASSARDGNEQFF. Written as DNA, the CDR3 is TGTGCCAGCAGTGCAAGGGACGGAAATGAGCAGTTCTTC.